The present T cell receptor (beta chain) was sequenced within a study of blood T cell repertoires in COVID-19. At the level of the study: Sources were T cells, B-cell-depleted T cells, or PBMCs; the material itself was cDNA or gDNA.

Original processing methods: Estimates of nucleated cell counts were drawn from the amplification of reference gene primers. The table came from immunoSEQ multiplex PCR; TCRdb's copy has only in-frame clones and leaves some out. V, J and clone size derive from that table, while D and trimming were established from the DNA sequence. The repertoire holds about 40,000 clones, about nine tenths seen once, with about 22% in the top ten. This CDR3 spans 15 amino acids. Germline trimming cut 0 bases from V and 11 bases from J; bases unmatched to any gene: 7. The germline CDR1 and CDR2 sequences are LGHDT and YNNKEL (reference sequence).

Sample: peripheral blood. The V and J genes are TRBV3-1 (or the pseudogene TRBV3-2) and TRBJ2-1; 10 bases line up with TRBD2. The sequence was obtained from a man aged 50-60 years with active COVID-19. CDR3 coding DNA: TGTGCCAGCAGCCAAGATCTCGGACTAGCGGATAAGCAGTTCTTC. This sequence encodes CASSQDLGLADKQFF.